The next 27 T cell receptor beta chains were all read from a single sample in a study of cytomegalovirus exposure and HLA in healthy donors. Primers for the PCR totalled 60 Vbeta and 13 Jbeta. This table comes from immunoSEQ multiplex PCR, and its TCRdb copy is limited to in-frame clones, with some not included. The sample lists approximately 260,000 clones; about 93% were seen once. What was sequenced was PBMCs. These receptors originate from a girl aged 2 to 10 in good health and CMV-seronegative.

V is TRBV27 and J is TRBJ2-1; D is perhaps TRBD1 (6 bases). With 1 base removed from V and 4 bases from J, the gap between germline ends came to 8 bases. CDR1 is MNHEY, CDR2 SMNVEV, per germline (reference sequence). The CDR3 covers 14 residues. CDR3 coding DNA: TGTGCCAGCAGTTTATTAGGGGGTTACAATGAGCAGTTCTTC. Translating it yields CASSLLGGYNEQFF.

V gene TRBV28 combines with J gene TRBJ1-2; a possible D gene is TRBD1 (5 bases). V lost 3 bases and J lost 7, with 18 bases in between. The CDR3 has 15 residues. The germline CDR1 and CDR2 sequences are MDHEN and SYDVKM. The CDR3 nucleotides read TGTGCCAGCAGTTTCCGCGCGGGGACCCGGGGTGGCTACACCTTC. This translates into CASSFRAGTRGGYTF.

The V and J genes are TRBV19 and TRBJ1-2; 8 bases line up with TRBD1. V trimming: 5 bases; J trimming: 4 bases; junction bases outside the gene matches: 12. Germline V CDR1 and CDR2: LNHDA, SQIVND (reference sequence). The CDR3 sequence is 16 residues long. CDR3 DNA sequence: TGTGCCAGTAGTGCCGACCCGACAGGGGTCGGCTATGGCTACACCTTC. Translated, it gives CASSADPTGVGYGYTF.

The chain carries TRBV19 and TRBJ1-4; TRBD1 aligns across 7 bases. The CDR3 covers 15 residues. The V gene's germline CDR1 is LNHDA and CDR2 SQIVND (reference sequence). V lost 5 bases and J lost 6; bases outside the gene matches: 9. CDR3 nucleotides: TGTGCCAGTAGTCTCTGGACAGGTATAGATGAAAAACTGTTTTTT. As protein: CASSLWTGIDEKLFF.

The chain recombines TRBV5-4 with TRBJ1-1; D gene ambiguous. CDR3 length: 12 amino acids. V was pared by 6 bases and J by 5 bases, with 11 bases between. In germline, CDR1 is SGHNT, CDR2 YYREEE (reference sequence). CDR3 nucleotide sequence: TGTGCCAGCAACGATCCGGGAACTGAAGCTTTCTTT. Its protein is CASNDPGTEAFF. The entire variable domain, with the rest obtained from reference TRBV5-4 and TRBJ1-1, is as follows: ETGVTQSPTHLIKTRGQQVTLRCSSQSGHNTVSWYQQALGQGPQFIFQYYREEENGRGNFPPRFSGLQFPNYSSELNVNALELDDSALYLCASNDPGTEAFFGQGTRLTVV.

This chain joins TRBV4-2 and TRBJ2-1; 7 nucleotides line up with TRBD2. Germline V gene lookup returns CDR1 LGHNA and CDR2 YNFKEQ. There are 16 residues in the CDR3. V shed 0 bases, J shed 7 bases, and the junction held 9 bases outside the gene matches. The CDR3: CASSQEETGGWNEQFF. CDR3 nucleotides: TGTGCCAGCAGCCAAGAGGAAACGGGAGGTTGGAATGAGCAGTTCTTC.

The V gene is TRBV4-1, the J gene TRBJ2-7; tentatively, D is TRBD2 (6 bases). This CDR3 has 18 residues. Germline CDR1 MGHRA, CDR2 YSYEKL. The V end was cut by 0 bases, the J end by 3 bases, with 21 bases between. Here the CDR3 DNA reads TGCGCCAGCAGCCAAGATCGTGGGTTCGGGGGAAATCTCTACGAGCAGTACTTC. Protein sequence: CASSQDRGFGGNLYEQYF.

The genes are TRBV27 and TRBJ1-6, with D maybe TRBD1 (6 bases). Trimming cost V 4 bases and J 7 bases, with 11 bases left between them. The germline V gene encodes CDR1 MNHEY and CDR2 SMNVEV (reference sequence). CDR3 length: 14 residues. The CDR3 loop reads CASSSDSLNSPLHF. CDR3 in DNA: TGTGCCAGCAGTTCGGACAGTTTGAATTCACCCCTCCACTTT.

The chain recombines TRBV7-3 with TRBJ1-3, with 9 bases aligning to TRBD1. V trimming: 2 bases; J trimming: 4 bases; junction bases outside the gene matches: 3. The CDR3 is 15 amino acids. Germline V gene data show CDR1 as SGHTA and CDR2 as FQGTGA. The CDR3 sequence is CASSLDRGIGNTIYF. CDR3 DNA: TGTGCCAGCAGCTTAGACAGGGGGATCGGAAACACCATATATTTT. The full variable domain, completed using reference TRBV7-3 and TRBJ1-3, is GAGVSQTPSNKVTEKGKYVELRCDPISGHTALYWYRQSLGQGPEFLIYFQGTGAADDSGLPNDRFFAVRPEGSVSTLKIQRTERGDSAVYLCASSLDRGIGNTIYFGEGSWLTVV.

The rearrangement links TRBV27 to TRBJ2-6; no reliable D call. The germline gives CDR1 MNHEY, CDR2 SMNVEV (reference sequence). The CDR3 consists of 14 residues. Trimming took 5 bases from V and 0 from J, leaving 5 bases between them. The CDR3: CASSPSSGANVLTF. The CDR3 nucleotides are TGTGCCAGCAGTCCGTCCTCTGGGGCCAACGTCCTGACTTTC.

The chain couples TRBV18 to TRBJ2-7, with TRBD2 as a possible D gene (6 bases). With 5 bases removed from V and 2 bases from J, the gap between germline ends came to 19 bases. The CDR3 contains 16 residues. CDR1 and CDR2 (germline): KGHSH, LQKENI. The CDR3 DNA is TGTGCCAGCTCAAGAGCCGGAGGGGATGGAACCTACGAGCAGTACTTC. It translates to CASSRAGGDGTYEQYF.

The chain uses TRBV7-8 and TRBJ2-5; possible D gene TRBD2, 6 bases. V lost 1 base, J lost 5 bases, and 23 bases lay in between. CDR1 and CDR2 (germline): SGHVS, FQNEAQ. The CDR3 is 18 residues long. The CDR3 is CASSLEYLSAGSEETQYF. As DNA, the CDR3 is TGTGCCAGCAGCTTAGAATATTTATCCGCGGGGTCTGAGGAGACCCAGTACTTC.

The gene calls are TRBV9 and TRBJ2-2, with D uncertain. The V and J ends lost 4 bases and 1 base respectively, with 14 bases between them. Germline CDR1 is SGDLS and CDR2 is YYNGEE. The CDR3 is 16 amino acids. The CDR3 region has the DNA TGTGCCAGCAGCCCCAGAAATCCAGGGAACACCGGGGAGCTGTTTTTT. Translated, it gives CASSPRNPGNTGELFF.

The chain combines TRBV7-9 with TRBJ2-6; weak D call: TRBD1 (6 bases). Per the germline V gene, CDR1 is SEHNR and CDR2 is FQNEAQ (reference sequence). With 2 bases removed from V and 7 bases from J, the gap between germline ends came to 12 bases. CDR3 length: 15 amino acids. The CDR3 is CASSLTGSRANVLTF. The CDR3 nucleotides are TGTGCCAGCAGCTTAACAGGGTCCCGAGCCAACGTCCTGACTTTC.

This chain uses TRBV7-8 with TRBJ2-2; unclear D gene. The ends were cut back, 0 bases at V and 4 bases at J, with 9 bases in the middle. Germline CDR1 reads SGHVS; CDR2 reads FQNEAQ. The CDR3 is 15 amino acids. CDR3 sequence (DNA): TGTGCCAGCAGCTTAGCGCGGCAAGGCACCGGGGAGCTGTTTTTT. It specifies CASSLARQGTGELFF.

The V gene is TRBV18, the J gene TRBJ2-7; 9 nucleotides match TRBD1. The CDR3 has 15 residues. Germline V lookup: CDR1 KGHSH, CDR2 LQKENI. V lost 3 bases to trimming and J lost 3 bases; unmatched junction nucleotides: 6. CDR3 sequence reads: CASSPMGQGSYEQYF. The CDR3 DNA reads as TGTGCCAGCTCACCTATGGGACAGGGTAGCTACGAGCAGTACTTC. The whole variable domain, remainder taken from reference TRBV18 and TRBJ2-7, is NAGVMQNPRHLVRRRGQEARLRCSPMKGHSHVYWYRQLPEEGLKFMVYLQKENIIDESGMPKERFSAEFPKEGPSILRIQQVVRGDSAAYFCASSPMGQGSYEQYFGPGTRLTVT.

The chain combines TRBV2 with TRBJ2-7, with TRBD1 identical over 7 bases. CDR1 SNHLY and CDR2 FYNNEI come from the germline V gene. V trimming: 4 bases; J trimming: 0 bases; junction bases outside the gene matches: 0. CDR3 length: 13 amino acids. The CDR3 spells CASSGDSSYEQYF. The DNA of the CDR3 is TGTGCCAGCAGTGGGGACAGCTCCTACGAGCAGTACTTC. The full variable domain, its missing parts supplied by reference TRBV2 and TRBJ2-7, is EPEVTQTPSHQVTQMGQEVILRCVPISNHLYFYWYRQILGQKVEFLVSFYNNEISEKSEIFDDQFSVERPDGSNFTLKIRSTKLEDSAMYFCASSGDSSYEQYFGPGTRLTVT.

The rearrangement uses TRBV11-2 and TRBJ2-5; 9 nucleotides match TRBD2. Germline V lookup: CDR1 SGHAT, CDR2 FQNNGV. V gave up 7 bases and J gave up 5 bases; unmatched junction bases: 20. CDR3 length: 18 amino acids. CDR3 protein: CASTQGTRGRALGETQYF. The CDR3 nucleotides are TGTGCCAGCACCCAGGGAACGCGCGGGAGGGCCCTCGGCGAGACCCAGTACTTC.

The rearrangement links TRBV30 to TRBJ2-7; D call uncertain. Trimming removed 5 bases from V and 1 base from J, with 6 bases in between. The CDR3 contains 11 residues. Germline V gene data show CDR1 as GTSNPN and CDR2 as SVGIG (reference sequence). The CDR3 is CAWAESYEQYF. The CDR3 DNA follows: TGTGCCTGGGCCGAGTCCTACGAGCAGTACTTC.

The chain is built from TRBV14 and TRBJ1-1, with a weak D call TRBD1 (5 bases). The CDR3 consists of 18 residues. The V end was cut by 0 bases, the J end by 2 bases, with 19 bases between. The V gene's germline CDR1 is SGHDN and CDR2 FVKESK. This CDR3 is CASSQEGVSSLGNTEAFF. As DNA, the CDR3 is TGTGCCAGCAGCCAAGAAGGGGTGTCCAGCCTGGGAAACACTGAAGCTTTCTTT.

The CDR3 DNA sequence: TGTGCCAGCACGGGATACAATGAGCAGTTCTTC. It codes for CASTGYNEQFF. This rearrangement joins TRBV6-5 to TRBJ2-1; D perhaps matches TRBD2 (5 bases). The length of the CDR3 is 11 residues. Per the germline V gene, CDR1 is MNHEY and CDR2 is SVGAGI. V dropped 7 bases and J dropped 4 bases, with 5 bases sitting between them.

DNA of the CDR3: TGTGCCATCAGTGAGCCTGGACTAAGCGGCACCTACGAGCAGTACTTC. Its protein product is CAISEPGLSGTYEQYF. The chain employs TRBV10-3 and TRBJ2-7; D is possibly TRBD2 (6 bases). The CDR3 is 16 amino acids. The ends were cut back, 2 bases at V and 2 bases at J, with 16 bases in the middle. Germline V gene sequence: CDR1 ENHRY, CDR2 SYGVKD.

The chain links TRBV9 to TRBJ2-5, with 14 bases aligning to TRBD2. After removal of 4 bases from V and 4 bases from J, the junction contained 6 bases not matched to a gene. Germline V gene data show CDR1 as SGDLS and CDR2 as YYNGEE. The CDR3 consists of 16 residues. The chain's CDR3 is CASSSSGTSGGETQYF. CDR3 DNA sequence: TGTGCCAGCAGCTCATCCGGGACTAGCGGGGGAGAGACCCAGTACTTC.

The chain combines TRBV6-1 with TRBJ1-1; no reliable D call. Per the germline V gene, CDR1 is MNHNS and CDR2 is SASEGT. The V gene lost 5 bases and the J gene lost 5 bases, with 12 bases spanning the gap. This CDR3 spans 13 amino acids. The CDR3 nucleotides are TGTGCCAGCAGTCGGGTCTCGCGGACTGAAGCTTTCTTT. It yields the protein CASSRVSRTEAFF.

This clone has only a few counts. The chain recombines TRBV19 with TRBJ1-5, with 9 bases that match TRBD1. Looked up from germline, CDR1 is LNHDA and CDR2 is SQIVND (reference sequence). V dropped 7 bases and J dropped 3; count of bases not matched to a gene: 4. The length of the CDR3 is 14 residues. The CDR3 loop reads CASMRDRDNQPQHF. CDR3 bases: TGTGCCAGTATGCGGGACAGGGACAATCAGCCCCAGCATTTT.

The CDR3 is CASSFRQQQYF. The CDR3 nucleotides are TGTGCCAGCAGTTTTCGACAGCAGCAGTACTTC. The rearrangement joins TRBV6-5 to TRBJ2-7; weak D call: TRBD1 (5 bases). The germline V and J ends were trimmed by 4 bases and 8 bases, with 9 bases remaining between them. This CDR3 is built from 11 residues. From germline, CDR1 is MNHEY and CDR2 SVGAGI.

The CDR3 DNA is TGTGCCAGCAGCGTCAGGGGGAACACCGGGGAGCTGTTTTTT. The encoded protein is CASSVRGNTGELFF. This chain connects TRBV7-9 to TRBJ2-2; maybe TRBD1 (6 bases). The CDR3 sequence is 14 residues long. V was clipped by 5 bases and J by 1 base, with 8 bases between them. Germline CDR1 reads SEHNR; CDR2 reads FQNEAQ (reference sequence).